These T cell receptor beta chains were read from a single sample in a study of T cell responses to AZD1222 COVID-19 vaccine. Method: immunoSEQ multiplex PCR; TCRdb's copy keeps in-frame clones and lacks some. The sample lists 90,000 to 110,000 clones, 91% occurring once. The sample was peripheral blood, taken on day 0 of AZD1222 vaccination. Receptor source: an adult in good health. CDR3s include the opening cysteine and the closing phenylalanine or tryptophan. The D gene is left open where the match is weak. Not all rows give a size; the values are once, few, many and, for expanded clones, a class.

TRBV12-3/TRBV12-4,TRBJ1-1,-,13,-,TGTGCCAGCAGAGGTGGGGGTGGGACTGAAGCTTTCTTT,CASRGGGGTEAFF
TRBV5-6,TRBJ1-5,-,15,TRBD1,TGTGCCAGCAGCGGACAGGGCAATAGCAATCAGCCCCAGCATTTT,CASSGQGNSNQPQHF
TRBV27,TRBJ2-7,-,14,-,TGTGCCAGCAGCCCTTCTCCGGGATCCCTAGAGCAGTACTTC,CASSPSPGSLEQYF
TRBV6-7,TRBJ1-6,once,16,-,TGTGCCAGCGCCCAGACCCCGTCCCATTATAATTCACCCCTCCACTTT,CASAQTPSHYNSPLHF
TRBV10-1,TRBJ1-1,-,13,TRBD1,TGCGCCACCCGACAGGGAAAGAACACTGAAGCTTTCTTT,CATRQGKNTEAFF
TRBV5-1,TRBJ2-5,-,15,TRBD2,TGCGCCAGCAGCTTGGACCGGGGGGGCCCCGAGACCCAGTACTTC,CASSLDRGGPETQYF
TRBV7-9,TRBJ1-5,-,12,TRBD1,TGTGCCAGCAGCTCGACAGGGGCGGCCCAGCATTTT,CASSSTGAAQHF
TRBV4-1,TRBJ1-5,-,18,TRBD1,TGCGCCAGCAGTATACGACAGGGACCTTCCGATAGCAATCAGCCCCAGCATTTT,CASSIRQGPSDSNQPQHF
TRBV4-3,TRBJ1-4,-,13,-,TGCGCCAGCAGCCAAGAGGGTCATGAAAAACTGTTTTTT,CASSQEGHEKLFF
TRBV6-6,TRBJ1-1,-,13,-,TGTGCCAGCAGTAGAGATGGGATCGGTGAAGCTTTCTTT,CASSRDGIGEAFF
TRBV7-8,TRBJ2-6,few,14,-,TGTGCCAGCAGCTTAGGTTACTCGGCCAACGTCCTGACTTTC,CASSLGYSANVLTF
TRBV3-1/TRBV3-2,TRBJ2-2,-,16,-,TGTGCCAGCAGCCCCCTCCGGCTAGCGAAGACCGGGGAGCTGTTTTTT,CASSPLRLAKTGELFF
TRBV3-1/TRBV3-2,TRBJ2-7,-,17,-,TGTGCCAGCAGCCAAGAGTTTGGCGGAGGGCCCACCTACGAGCAGTACTTC,CASSQEFGGGPTYEQYF
TRBV7-3,TRBJ2-1,-,14,-,TGTGCCAGCAGCTTAGGGCTCGCTAGTACTGAGCAGTTCTTC,CASSLGLASTEQFF
TRBV2,TRBJ2-1,-,12,-,TGTGCCAGCAGTGTGGACGACAATGAGCAGTTCTTC,CASSVDDNEQFF
TRBV7-2,TRBJ2-7,-,12,-,TGTGCCAGCAGCTTAGCGCGCTACGAGCAGTACTTC,CASSLARYEQYF
TRBV7-2,TRBJ2-2,-,16,-,TGTGCCAGCAGCCCCCAGGGGGGGACGAACACCGGGGAGCTGTTTTTT,CASSPQGGTNTGELFF
TRBV6-5,TRBJ1-1,once,13,-,TGTGCCTGTCATCAGCGGATGAACACTGAAGCTTTCTTT,CACHQRMNTEAFF
TRBV6-6,TRBJ1-2,-,14,-,TGTGCCAGCAGCCAAACCGTACACAGGGCTGGCTACACCTTC,CASSQTVHRAGYTF
TRBV14,TRBJ2-5,-,16,TRBD2,TGTGCCAGCAGCCTACAAGCGGGAGGAGCAGGGGAGACCCAGTACTTC,CASSLQAGGAGETQYF
TRBV9,TRBJ1-1,-,15,TRBD1,TGTGCCAGCAGCCCACGGGACAGGGGGGAGACTGAAGCTTTCTTT,CASSPRDRGETEAFF
TRBV7-2,TRBJ1-2,-,15,-,TGTGCCAGCAGCTTAGTAGTTCGGGTGAACTATGGCTACACCTTC,CASSLVVRVNYGYTF
TRBV2,TRBJ2-4,-,15,-,TGTGCCAGCAGACTCTATACAGGGGGGGGAAACATTCAGTACTTC,CASRLYTGGGNIQYF
TRBV5-6,TRBJ2-7,-,14,-,TGTGCCAGCAGCTTGAGTACACTGCCCCACGAGCAGTACTTC,CASSLSTLPHEQYF
TRBV5-4,TRBJ1-2,-,14,TRBD1,TGTGCCAGCAGCGGTCTTACAGGGGGCATTGGCTACACCTTC,CASSGLTGGIGYTF
TRBV27,TRBJ2-1,-,12,-,TGTGCCAGCAGTTGGCAGCGAAGTGAGCAGTTCTTC,CASSWQRSEQFF
TRBV5-1,TRBJ1-2,-,14,-,TGCGCCAGCAGCTTGGCCGGGGGTAACTATGGCTACACCTTC,CASSLAGGNYGYTF
TRBV5-4,TRBJ2-7,-,14,-,TGTGCCAGCAGTCCGGGGGGACAGGCCTACGAGCAGTACTTC,CASSPGGQAYEQYF
TRBV6-5,TRBJ1-1,-,15,TRBD1,TGTGCCAGCAGTTACTCGCAGGGGGCGGACACTGAAGCTTTCTTT,CASSYSQGADTEAFF
TRBV7-9,TRBJ1-3,-,15,TRBD1,TGTGCCAGCAGCCAGACAGGGGGAGATGGAAACACCATATATTTT,CASSQTGGDGNTIYF
TRBV28,TRBJ1-2,once,13,-,TGTGCCAGCAGTTTACTGGGACCGGATGGCTACACCTTC,CASSLLGPDGYTF
TRBV27,TRBJ1-3,-,17,-,TGTGCCAGCACCCTACAGTCGGCGGCCCCGCGCGGAAACACCATATATTTT,CASTLQSAAPRGNTIYF
TRBV7-3,TRBJ2-3,-,15,-,TGTGCCAGCAGCTTAGTAGGGGCTCGCACAGATACGCAGTATTTT,CASSLVGARTDTQYF
TRBV4-2,TRBJ2-1,-,17,TRBD2,TGTGCCAGCAGCCAAGAGGGACCTAGCGGGAGCGACAATGAGCAGTTCTTC,CASSQEGPSGSDNEQFF
TRBV12-3/TRBV12-4,TRBJ2-7,-,11,-,TGTGCCAGCAGTTTAGTTAGCGAGCAGTACTTC,CASSLVSEQYF
TRBV11-2,TRBJ2-5,-,14,-,TGTGCCAGCAGCCGAGGACAGTACCAAGAGACCCAGTACTTC,CASSRGQYQETQYF
TRBV5-1,TRBJ2-2,-,13,-,TGCGCCAGCAGCTTGGTGGGGGCCGGGGAGCTGTTTTTT,CASSLVGAGELFF